This is a list of T cell receptor beta chains from one sample in a study of cytomegalovirus exposure and HLA in healthy donors. Here immunoSEQ multiplex PCR was the method, and the copy in TCRdb shows in-frame clones only, minus some. Here the sample spans about 180,000 clones, 79% being singletons. Sequences were obtained from PBMCs. These TCRs come from a woman in her forties in good health and CMV-seronegative. The CDR3 runs from the conserved cysteine through the conserved F or W. A D gene is named only where the DNA matches it firmly. Clone size appears in some rows only: once, few, many, or a class for an expanded clone.

J: TRBJ1-2; V: TRBV11-1; size: -; D: TRBD1; length: 14; DNA: TGTGCCAGCAGCCTCGGACAGGGGGCCTATGGCTACACCTTC; CDR3: CASSLGQGAYGYTF
J: TRBJ1-5; V: TRBV6-6; size: once; D: -; length: 14; DNA: TGTGCCAGCAGTTACGCAGGGAGGAATCAGCCCCAGCATTTT; CDR3: CASSYAGRNQPQHF
J: TRBJ1-2; V: TRBV28; size: -; D: -; length: 16; DNA: TGTGCCAGCAGCCCACTACAGGTGCCTAATTTGCGGGGCTACACCTTC; CDR3: CASSPLQVPNLRGYTF
J: TRBJ1-3; V: TRBV30; size: -; D: -; length: 14; DNA: TGTGCCTGGAGTGTGGTCAGCTCTGGAAACACCATATATTTT; CDR3: CAWSVVSSGNTIYF
J: TRBJ1-2; V: TRBV28; size: -; D: TRBD1; length: 13; DNA: TGTGCCTCGAGGGCAGGGGGCGGAGGCGGCTACACCTTC; CDR3: CASRAGGGGGYTF
J: TRBJ2-1; V: TRBV5-1; size: -; D: -; length: 12; DNA: TGCGCCAGCAGCTTGATCAGCAATGAGCAGTTCTTC; CDR3: CASSLISNEQFF
J: TRBJ2-5; V: TRBV2; size: -; D: TRBD2; length: 15; DNA: TGTGCCAGCATGACGCGGGAGGGCCGGGGGGAGACCCAGTACTTC; CDR3: CASMTREGRGETQYF
J: TRBJ1-1; V: TRBV19; size: -; D: TRBD1; length: 12; DNA: TGTGCCAGTAGTGTCGTCTCAGGGGGGGCTTTCTTT; CDR3: CASSVVSGGAFF
J: TRBJ2-1; V: TRBV5-5; size: few; D: -; length: 12; DNA: TGTGCCAGCAGCTTGTCGGACAATGAGCAGTTCTTC; CDR3: CASSLSDNEQFF
J: TRBJ1-4; V: TRBV7-8; size: -; D: -; length: 14; DNA: TGTGCCAGCAGCTTAGCGCAGGACAGAAAAAAACTGTTTTTT; CDR3: CASSLAQDRKKLFF
J: TRBJ2-5; V: TRBV11-3; size: -; D: TRBD2; length: 14; DNA: TGTGCCAGCAGCCCGGGAGGGCCTTTGGAGACCCAGTACTTC; CDR3: CASSPGGPLETQYF
J: TRBJ2-5; V: TRBV7-8; size: once; D: TRBD2; length: 17; DNA: TGTGCCAGCAGCTTAGCGGCGCTAGCGGGGGCCCAAGAGACCCAGTACTTC; CDR3: CASSLAALAGAQETQYF
J: TRBJ1-2; V: TRBV5-1; size: once; D: -; length: 14; DNA: TGCGCCAGCAGCTTGCCAGGACAGAGCTATGGCTACACCTTC; CDR3: CASSLPGQSYGYTF
J: TRBJ2-7; V: TRBV7-3; size: -; D: TRBD2; length: 14; DNA: TGTGCCAGCAGCTTAACTAGCGGGAACTACGAGCAGTACTTC; CDR3: CASSLTSGNYEQYF
J: TRBJ1-4; V: TRBV30; size: -; D: TRBD1; length: 16; DNA: TGTGCCTGGGCGCAGACAGGGAAGGCAACTAATGAAAGACTGTTTTTT; CDR3: CAWAQTGKATNERLFF
J: TRBJ2-7; V: TRBV7-9; size: -; D: -; length: 13; DNA: TGTGCCAGCAGCTTCTCGGGCGCGGGGGAGCAGTACTTC; CDR3: CASSFSGAGEQYF
J: TRBJ1-1; V: TRBV30; size: -; D: -; length: 14; DNA: TGTGCCTGGAGTTTAACCGGGGGGGTCACTGAAGCTTTCTTT; CDR3: CAWSLTGGVTEAFF
J: TRBJ2-3; V: TRBV19; size: -; D: TRBD1; length: 15; DNA: TGTGCCAGTACCTCTAACAGGGGGAGCACAGATACGCAGTATTTT; CDR3: CASTSNRGSTDTQYF
J: TRBJ2-1; V: TRBV7-9; size: -; D: TRBD1; length: 17; DNA: TGTGCCAGCAGCTTTAGCGCCGGGACAGCCTGGAAACTTGAGCAGTTCTTC; CDR3: CASSFSAGTAWKLEQFF
J: TRBJ2-3; V: TRBV5-1; size: -; D: TRBD1; length: 16; DNA: TGCGCCAGCAGCTTGGTTCAGAGACAGGGGACAGATACGCAGTATTTT; CDR3: CASSLVQRQGTDTQYF
J: TRBJ1-5; V: TRBV6-6; size: -; D: -; length: 14; DNA: TGTGCCAGCAGTTACATACAGGGAAGGCAGCCCCAGCATTTT; CDR3: CASSYIQGRQPQHF
J: TRBJ1-1; V: TRBV27; size: -; D: -; length: 15; DNA: TGTGCCAGCAGTCGGCTGACAACAAAGAACACTGAAGCTTTCTTT; CDR3: CASSRLTTKNTEAFF
J: TRBJ2-5; V: TRBV27; size: -; D: -; length: 16; DNA: TGTGCCAGCAGTGCCCAGTTCCGCGGGGGCCAGATCGCCCAGTACTTC; CDR3: CASSAQFRGGQIAQYF
J: TRBJ2-7; V: TRBV6-6; size: -; D: TRBD2; length: 16; DNA: TGTGCCAGCAGTATCAGGACTAGCGGGAGCTCCTACGAGCAGTACTTC; CDR3: CASSIRTSGSSYEQYF
J: TRBJ1-2; V: TRBV19; size: -; D: -; length: 14; DNA: TGTGCCAGTAGTATCCCGACAGGATTCGGTGGCTACACCTTC; CDR3: CASSIPTGFGGYTF
J: TRBJ2-5; V: TRBV5-4; size: -; D: -; length: 15; DNA: TGTGCCAGCAGCTTGGGGTCGGGACTTGGCCGGACCCAGTACTTC; CDR3: CASSLGSGLGRTQYF
J: TRBJ2-1; V: TRBV19; size: -; D: -; length: 15; DNA: TGTGCCAGTAGTCTCCGTCAGCTGGGGGGCAATGAGCAGTTCTTC; CDR3: CASSLRQLGGNEQFF
J: TRBJ2-2; V: TRBV2; size: -; D: -; length: 14; DNA: TGTGCCAGCAGTGAAAACGGGAACACCGGGGAGCTGTTTTTT; CDR3: CASSENGNTGELFF
J: TRBJ2-7; V: TRBV10-3; size: -; D: TRBD2; length: 15; DNA: TGTGCCATCAGTCTAAGGACTAGCGACTCCTACGAGCAGTACTTC; CDR3: CAISLRTSDSYEQYF
J: TRBJ2-3; V: TRBV21-1; size: -; D: -; length: 16; DNA: TGTGCCAGCAGCAAAAGATCGCGGGAGGGGTTACATACGCAGTATTTT; CDR3: CASSKRSREGLHTQYF
J: TRBJ1-2; V: TRBV6-5; size: -; D: -; length: 12; DNA: TGTGCCAGCAGTCCTCATCCGAGGGGCTACACCTTC; CDR3: CASSPHPRGYTF
J: TRBJ2-7; V: TRBV15; size: -; D: -; length: 13; DNA: TGTGCCACAGGACAGATTGATGCCTTCCAGCAGTACTTC; CDR3: CATGQIDAFQQYF
J: TRBJ1-1; V: TRBV28; size: -; D: -; length: 15; DNA: TGTGCCAGCAGTTTAGGCGGTTTGGGGGGGACTGAAGCTTTCTTT; CDR3: CASSLGGLGGTEAFF
J: TRBJ1-4; V: TRBV15; size: -; D: -; length: 15; DNA: TGTGCCACCAGCGGCGGGGGCGGCGCTAATGAAAAACTGTTTTTT; CDR3: CATSGGGGANEKLFF
J: TRBJ1-2; V: TRBV14; size: -; D: -; length: 13; DNA: TGTGCCAGCAGCCAAGACAGGAACTATGGCTACACCTTC; CDR3: CASSQDRNYGYTF
J: TRBJ2-7; V: TRBV6-5; size: -; D: TRBD2; length: 14; DNA: TGTGCCAGCAGTCAAGCGGGGGACTCCTACGAGCAGTACTTC; CDR3: CASSQAGDSYEQYF
J: TRBJ1-3; V: TRBV9; size: -; D: -; length: 14; DNA: TGTGCCAGCAGCGTAGAGGTTTACGGGAACACCATATATTTT; CDR3: CASSVEVYGNTIYF
J: TRBJ1-2; V: TRBV4-3; size: -; D: -; length: 14; DNA: TGCGCCAGCAGCCAAGGGGAGCGACTCTATGGCTACACCTTC; CDR3: CASSQGERLYGYTF
J: TRBJ1-2; V: TRBV5-4; size: -; D: -; length: 15; DNA: TGTGCCAGCAGCCAACCGGGACACCCTAACTATGGCTACACCTTC; CDR3: CASSQPGHPNYGYTF
J: TRBJ2-5; V: TRBV14; size: -; D: TRBD1; length: 15; DNA: TGTGCCAGCAGCCAAGCGACAGGGGGCGTCGAGACCCAGTACTTC; CDR3: CASSQATGGVETQYF
J: TRBJ2-1; V: TRBV6-6; size: -; D: -; length: 13; DNA: TGTGCCAGCAGTCCCCCCCTAGCCAATGAGCAGTTCTTC; CDR3: CASSPPLANEQFF
J: TRBJ2-2; V: TRBV7-3; size: -; D: -; length: 14; DNA: TGTGCCAGCAGCTTACAGGGTAGCTCCGGGGAGCTGTTTTTT; CDR3: CASSLQGSSGELFF
J: TRBJ2-7; V: TRBV6-5; size: -; D: -; length: 13; DNA: TGTGCCAGCAGTTCCTTGTCTTCCTACGAGCAGTACTTC; CDR3: CASSSLSSYEQYF
J: TRBJ1-2; V: TRBV18; size: -; D: TRBD1; length: 15; DNA: TGTGCCAGCTCGCGGACAGGGGGAGCTGTTGATGGCTACACCTTC; CDR3: CASSRTGGAVDGYTF
J: TRBJ2-7; V: TRBV10-3; size: -; D: TRBD2; length: 14; DNA: TGTGCCATCAGCGCAGCGGGAGGTTCCTACGAGCAGTACTTC; CDR3: CAISAAGGSYEQYF
J: TRBJ2-1; V: TRBV4-3; size: -; D: -; length: 13; DNA: TGCGCCAGCAGCCAAGCCTCCCTATGTAAGCAGTTCTTC; CDR3: CASSQASLCKQFF
J: TRBJ1-5; V: TRBV6-5; size: once; D: TRBD1; length: 15; DNA: TGTGCCAGCAGGGACAGGCTTTATAGCAATCAGCCCCAGCATTTT; CDR3: CASRDRLYSNQPQHF
J: TRBJ2-7; V: TRBV5-6; size: -; D: TRBD1; length: 12; DNA: TGTGCCAGCAGCTTCGGACAGGACGAGCAGTACTTC; CDR3: CASSFGQDEQYF
J: TRBJ2-7; V: TRBV27; size: -; D: -; length: 16; DNA: TGTGCCAGCAGTTTTATCCGCCAGAATGGGCTCTACGAGCAGTACTTC; CDR3: CASSFIRQNGLYEQYF
J: TRBJ1-5; V: TRBV28; size: once; D: -; length: 11; DNA: TGTGCCAGCAGTTCCATCCAGCCCCAGCATTTT; CDR3: CASSSIQPQHF
J: TRBJ2-7; V: TRBV13; size: -; D: -; length: 13; DNA: TGTGCCAGCAGCCCGAGGAGCTCCTACGAGCAGTACTTC; CDR3: CASSPRSSYEQYF
J: TRBJ1-1; V: TRBV6-5; size: -; D: -; length: 11; DNA: TGTGCCAGCAGTTACCATGGGGGGTCTTTCTTT; CDR3: CASSYHGGSFF
J: TRBJ2-1; V: TRBV6-6; size: -; D: TRBD2; length: 14; DNA: TGTGCCAGCAGTCTTGGACTAGCTAAAGATGAGCAGTTCTTC; CDR3: CASSLGLAKDEQFF
J: TRBJ2-3; V: TRBV5-1; size: -; D: TRBD2; length: 17; DNA: TGCGCCAGCAGCCTAGTTCTCCGGCTAGCGGGCACAGATACGCAGTATTTT; CDR3: CASSLVLRLAGTDTQYF
J: TRBJ2-5; V: TRBV5-1; size: -; D: TRBD2; length: 16; DNA: TGCGCCAGCAGCTTGGGGGTAGCGGGAGGAGTGGAGACCCAGTACTTC; CDR3: CASSLGVAGGVETQYF